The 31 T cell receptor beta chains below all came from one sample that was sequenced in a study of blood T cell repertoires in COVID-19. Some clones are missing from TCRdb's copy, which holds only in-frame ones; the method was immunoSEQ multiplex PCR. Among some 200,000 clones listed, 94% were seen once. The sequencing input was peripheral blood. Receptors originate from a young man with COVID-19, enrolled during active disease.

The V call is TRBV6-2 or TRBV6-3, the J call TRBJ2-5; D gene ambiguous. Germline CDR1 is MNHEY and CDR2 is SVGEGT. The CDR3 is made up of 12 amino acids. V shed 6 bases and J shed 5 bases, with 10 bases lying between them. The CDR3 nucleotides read TGTGCCAGCAGCCTCGGAGCCGAGACCCAGTACTTC. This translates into CASSLGAETQYF.

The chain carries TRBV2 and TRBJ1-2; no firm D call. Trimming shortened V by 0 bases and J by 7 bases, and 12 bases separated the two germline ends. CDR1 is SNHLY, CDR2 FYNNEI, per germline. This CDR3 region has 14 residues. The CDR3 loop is CASSEAYGSAGYTF. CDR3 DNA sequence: TGTGCCAGCAGTGAAGCTTACGGGAGTGCTGGCTACACCTTC. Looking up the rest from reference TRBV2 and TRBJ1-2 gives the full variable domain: EPEVTQTPSHQVTQMGQEVILRCVPISNHLYFYWYRQILGQKVEFLVSFYNNEISEKSEIFDDQFSVERPDGSNFTLKIRSTKLEDSAMYFCASSEAYGSAGYTFGSGTRLTVV.

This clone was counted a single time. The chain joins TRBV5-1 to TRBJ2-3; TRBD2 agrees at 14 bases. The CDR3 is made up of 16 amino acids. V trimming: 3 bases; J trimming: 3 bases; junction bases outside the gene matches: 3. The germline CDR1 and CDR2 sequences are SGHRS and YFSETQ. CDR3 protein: CASSSGLAGETDTQYF. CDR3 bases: TGCGCCAGCAGCTCGGGACTAGCGGGGGAAACAGATACGCAGTATTTT. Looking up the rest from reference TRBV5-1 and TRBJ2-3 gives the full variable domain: KAGVTQTPRYLIKTRGQQVTLSCSPISGHRSVSWYQQTPGQGLQFLFEYFSETQRNKGNFPGRFSGRQFSNSRSEMNVSTLELGDSALYLCASSSGLAGETDTQYFGPGTRLTVL.

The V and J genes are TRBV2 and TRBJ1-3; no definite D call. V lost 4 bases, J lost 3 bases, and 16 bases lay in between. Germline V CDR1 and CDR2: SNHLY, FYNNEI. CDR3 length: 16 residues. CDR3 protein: CASSAKAFRGGNTIYF. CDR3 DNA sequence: TGTGCCAGCAGTGCTAAAGCCTTCCGGGGTGGAAACACCATATATTTT.

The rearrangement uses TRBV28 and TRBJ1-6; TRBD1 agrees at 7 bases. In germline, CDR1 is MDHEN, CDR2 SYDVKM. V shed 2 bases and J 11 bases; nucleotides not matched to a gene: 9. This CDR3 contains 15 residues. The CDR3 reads CASSLPGGRRTPLHF. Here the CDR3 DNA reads TGTGCCAGCAGTTTACCAGGGGGACGTCGGACACCCCTCCACTTT.

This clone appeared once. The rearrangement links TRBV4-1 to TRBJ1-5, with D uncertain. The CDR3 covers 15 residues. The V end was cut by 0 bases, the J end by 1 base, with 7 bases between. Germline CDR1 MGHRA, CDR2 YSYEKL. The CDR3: CASSQDFVSNQPQHF. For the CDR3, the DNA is TGCGCCAGCAGCCAAGATTTCGTAAGCAATCAGCCCCAGCATTTT.

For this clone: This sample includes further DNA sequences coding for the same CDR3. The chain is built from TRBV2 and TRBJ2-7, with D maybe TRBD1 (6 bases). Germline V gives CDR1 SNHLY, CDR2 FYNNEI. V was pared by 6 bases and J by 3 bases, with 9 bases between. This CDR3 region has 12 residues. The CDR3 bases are TGTGCCAGCAGCGTACAGGGCTACGAGCAGTACTTC. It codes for CASSVQGYEQYF.

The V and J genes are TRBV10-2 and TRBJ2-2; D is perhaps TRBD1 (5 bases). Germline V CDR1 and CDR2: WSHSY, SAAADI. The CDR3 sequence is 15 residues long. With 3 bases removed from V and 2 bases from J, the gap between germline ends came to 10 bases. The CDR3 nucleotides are TGCGCCAGCAGTGAAGGGGTACATAACACCGGGGAGCTGTTTTTT. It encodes CASSEGVHNTGELFF.

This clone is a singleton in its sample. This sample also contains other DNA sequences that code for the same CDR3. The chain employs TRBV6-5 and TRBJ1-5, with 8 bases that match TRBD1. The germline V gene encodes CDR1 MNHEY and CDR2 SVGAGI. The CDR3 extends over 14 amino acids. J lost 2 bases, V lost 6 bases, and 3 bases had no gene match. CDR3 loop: CASRPTGGNQPQHF. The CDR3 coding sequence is TGTGCCAGCAGACCGACAGGGGGCAATCAGCCCCAGCATTTT.

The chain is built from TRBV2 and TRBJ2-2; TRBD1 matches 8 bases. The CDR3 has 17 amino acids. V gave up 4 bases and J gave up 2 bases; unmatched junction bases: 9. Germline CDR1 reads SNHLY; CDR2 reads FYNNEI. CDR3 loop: CASSAGPGTGNTGELFF. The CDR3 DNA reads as TGTGCCAGCAGTGCAGGACCCGGGACAGGAAACACCGGGGAGCTGTTTTTT.

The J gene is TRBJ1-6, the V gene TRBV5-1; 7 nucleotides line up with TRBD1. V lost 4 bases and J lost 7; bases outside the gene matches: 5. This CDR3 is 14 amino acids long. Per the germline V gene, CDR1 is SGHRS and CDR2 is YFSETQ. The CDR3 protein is CASSPGQQNSPLHF. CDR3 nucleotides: TGCGCCAGCAGCCCGGGACAGCAAAATTCACCCCTCCACTTT.

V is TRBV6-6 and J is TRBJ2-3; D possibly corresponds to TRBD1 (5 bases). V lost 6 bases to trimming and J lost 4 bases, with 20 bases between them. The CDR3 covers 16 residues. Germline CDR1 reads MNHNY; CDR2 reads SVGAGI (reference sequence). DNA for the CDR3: TGTGCCAGCAGCCCTCCCGGACAAATCTTTTCAGATACGCAGTATTTT. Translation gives CASSPPGQIFSDTQYF.

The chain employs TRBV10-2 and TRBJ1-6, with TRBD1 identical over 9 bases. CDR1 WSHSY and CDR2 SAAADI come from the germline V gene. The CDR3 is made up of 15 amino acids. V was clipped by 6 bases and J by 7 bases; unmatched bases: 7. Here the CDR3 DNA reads TGCGCCAGCAGGGAATCCGGGACAGGGAATTCACCCCTCCACTTT. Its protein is CASRESGTGNSPLHF.

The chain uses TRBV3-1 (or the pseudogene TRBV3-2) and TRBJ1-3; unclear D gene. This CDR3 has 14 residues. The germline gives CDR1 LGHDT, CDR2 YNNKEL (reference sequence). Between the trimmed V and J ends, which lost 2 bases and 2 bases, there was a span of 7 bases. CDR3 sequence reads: CASSQTETGNTIYF. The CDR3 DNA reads TGTGCCAGCAGCCAAACGGAGACTGGAAACACCATATATTTT.

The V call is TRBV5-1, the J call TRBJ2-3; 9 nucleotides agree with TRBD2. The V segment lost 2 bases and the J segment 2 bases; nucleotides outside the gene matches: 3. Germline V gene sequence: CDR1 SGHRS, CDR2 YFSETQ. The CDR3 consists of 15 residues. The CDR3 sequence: CASSFSGGLTDTQYF. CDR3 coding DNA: TGCGCCAGCAGCTTTAGCGGGGGCCTCACAGATACGCAGTATTTT.

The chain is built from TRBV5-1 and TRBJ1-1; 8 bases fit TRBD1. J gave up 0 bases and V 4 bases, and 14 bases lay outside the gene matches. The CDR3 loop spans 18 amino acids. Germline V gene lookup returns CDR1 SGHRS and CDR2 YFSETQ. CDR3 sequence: CASSGFQDRDDMNTEAFF. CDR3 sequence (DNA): TGCGCCAGCAGCGGGTTCCAGGACAGGGATGACATGAACACTGAAGCTTTCTTT.

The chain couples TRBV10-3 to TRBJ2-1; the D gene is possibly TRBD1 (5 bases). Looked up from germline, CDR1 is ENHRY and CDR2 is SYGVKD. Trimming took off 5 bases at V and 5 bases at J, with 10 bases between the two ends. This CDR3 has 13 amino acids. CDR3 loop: CAISPPGNNEQFF. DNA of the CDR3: TGTGCCATCAGTCCCCCAGGGAACAATGAGCAGTTCTTC.

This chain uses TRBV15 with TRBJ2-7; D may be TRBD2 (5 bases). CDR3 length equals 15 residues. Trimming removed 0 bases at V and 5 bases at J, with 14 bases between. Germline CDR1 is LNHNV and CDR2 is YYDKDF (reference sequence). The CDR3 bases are TGTGCCACCAGCAGAGATCCGGTGCCGGGGAACGAGCAGTACTTC. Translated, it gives CATSRDPVPGNEQYF.

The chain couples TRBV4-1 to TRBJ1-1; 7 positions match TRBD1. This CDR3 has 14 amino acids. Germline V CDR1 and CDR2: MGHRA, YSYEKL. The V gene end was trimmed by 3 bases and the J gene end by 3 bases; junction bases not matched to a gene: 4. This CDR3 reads CASSQTGIDTEAFF. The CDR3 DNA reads TGCGCCAGCAGCCAGACAGGGATTGACACTGAAGCTTTCTTT.

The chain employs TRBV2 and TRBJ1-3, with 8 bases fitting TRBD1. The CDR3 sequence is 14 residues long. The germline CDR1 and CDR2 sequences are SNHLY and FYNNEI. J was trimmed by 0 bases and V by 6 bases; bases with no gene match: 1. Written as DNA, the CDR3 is TGTGCCAGCAGAGACAGGGGCTCTGGAAACACCATATATTTT. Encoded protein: CASRDRGSGNTIYF. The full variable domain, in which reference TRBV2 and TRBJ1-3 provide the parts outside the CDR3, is EPEVTQTPSHQVTQMGQEVILRCVPISNHLYFYWYRQILGQKVEFLVSFYNNEISEKSEIFDDQFSVERPDGSNFTLKIRSTKLEDSAMYFCASRDRGSGNTIYFGEGSWLTVV.

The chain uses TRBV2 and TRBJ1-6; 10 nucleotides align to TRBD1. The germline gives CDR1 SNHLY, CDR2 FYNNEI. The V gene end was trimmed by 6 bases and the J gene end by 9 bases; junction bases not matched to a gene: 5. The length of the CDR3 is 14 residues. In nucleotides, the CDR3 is TGTGCCAGCAGGCACCGGGACAGGGGTTCACCCCTCCACTTT. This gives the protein CASRHRDRGSPLHF.

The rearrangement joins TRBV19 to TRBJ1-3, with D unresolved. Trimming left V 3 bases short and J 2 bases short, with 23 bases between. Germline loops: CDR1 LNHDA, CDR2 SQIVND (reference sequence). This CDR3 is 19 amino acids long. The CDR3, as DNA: TGTGCCAGTAGTATTGGGTTGGATAGCGCGGAGGGTCCTGGAAACACCATATATTTT. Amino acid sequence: CASSIGLDSAEGPGNTIYF.

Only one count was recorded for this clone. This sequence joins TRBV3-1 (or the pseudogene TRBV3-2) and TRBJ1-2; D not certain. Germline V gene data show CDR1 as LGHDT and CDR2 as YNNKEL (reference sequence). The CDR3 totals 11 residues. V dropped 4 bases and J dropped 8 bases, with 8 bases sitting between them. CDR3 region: CASSPGRGYTF. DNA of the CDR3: TGTGCCAGCAGCCCAGGAAGAGGCTACACCTTC.

CDR3 coding DNA: TGTGCCAGCAGCGCACGACTAGGAACGGGCACCGGGGAGCTGTTTTTT. This gives the protein CASSARLGTGTGELFF. V usage is TRBV9 and J usage is TRBJ2-2, with D perhaps TRBD2 (6 bases). The CDR3 is 16 amino acids. V was trimmed by 3 bases and J by 4 bases, leaving 16 bases between them. The germline V gene has CDR1 SGDLS and CDR2 YYNGEE. Full variable domain (missing parts from reference TRBV9 and TRBJ2-2): DSGVTQTPKHLITATGQRVTLRCSPRSGDLSVYWYQQSLDQGLQFLIQYYNGEERAKGNILERFSAQQFPDLHSELNLSSLELGDSALYFCASSARLGTGTGELFFGEGSRLTVL.

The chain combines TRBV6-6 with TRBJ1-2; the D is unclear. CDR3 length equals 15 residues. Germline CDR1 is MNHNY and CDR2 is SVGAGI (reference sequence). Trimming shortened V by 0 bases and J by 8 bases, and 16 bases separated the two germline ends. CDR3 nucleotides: TGTGCCAGCAGTTACTCTGAAGGAGAACTAGGGGGCTACACCTTC. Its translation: CASSYSEGELGGYTF.

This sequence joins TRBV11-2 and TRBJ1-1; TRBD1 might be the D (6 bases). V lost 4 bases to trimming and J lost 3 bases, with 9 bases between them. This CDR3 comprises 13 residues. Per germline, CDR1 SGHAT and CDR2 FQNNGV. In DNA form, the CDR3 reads TGTGCCAGCAGCTGGACAGAGGACACTGAAGCTTTCTTT. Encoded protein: CASSWTEDTEAFF.

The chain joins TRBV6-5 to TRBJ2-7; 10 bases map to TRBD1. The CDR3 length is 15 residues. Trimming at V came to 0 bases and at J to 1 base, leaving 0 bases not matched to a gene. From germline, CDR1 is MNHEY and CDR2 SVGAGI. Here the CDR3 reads CASSYSGQGSYEQYF. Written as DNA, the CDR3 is TGTGCCAGCAGTTACTCGGGACAGGGGTCCTACGAGCAGTACTTC.

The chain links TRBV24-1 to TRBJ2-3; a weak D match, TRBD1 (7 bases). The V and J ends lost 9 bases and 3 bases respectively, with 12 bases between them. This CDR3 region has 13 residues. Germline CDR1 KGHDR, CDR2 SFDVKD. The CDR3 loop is CATAEGATDTQYF. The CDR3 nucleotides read TGTGCCACCGCGGAGGGGGCGACAGATACGCAGTATTTT.

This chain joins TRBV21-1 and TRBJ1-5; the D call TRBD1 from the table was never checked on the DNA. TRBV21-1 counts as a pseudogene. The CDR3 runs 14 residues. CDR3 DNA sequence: TGTGCCAGCAGAGGAAACAGGGAATGTCAGCCCCAGCATTTT. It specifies CASRGNRECQPQHF.

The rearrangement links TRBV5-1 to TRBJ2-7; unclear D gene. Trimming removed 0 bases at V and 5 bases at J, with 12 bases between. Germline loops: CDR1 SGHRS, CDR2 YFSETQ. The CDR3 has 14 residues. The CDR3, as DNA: TGCGCCAGCAGCTTGGGGCAGGAATTCAACGAGCAGTACTTC. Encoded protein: CASSLGQEFNEQYF. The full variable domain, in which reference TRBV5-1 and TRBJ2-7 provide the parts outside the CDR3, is KAGVTQTPRYLIKTRGQQVTLSCSPISGHRSVSWYQQTPGQGLQFLFEYFSETQRNKGNFPGRFSGRQFSNSRSEMNVSTLELGDSALYLCASSLGQEFNEQYFGPGTRLTVT.

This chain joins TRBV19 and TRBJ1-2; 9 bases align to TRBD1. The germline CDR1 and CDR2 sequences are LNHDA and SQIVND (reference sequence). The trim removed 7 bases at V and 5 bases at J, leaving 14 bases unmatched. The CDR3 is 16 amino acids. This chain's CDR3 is CASTKTGQGTGYGYTF. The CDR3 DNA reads TGTGCCAGTACGAAGACGGGACAGGGAACTGGTTATGGCTACACCTTC.